This T cell receptor beta chain was sequenced for a study of T cells in Graves' hyperthyroidism and ophthalmopathy. There were TCR beta CDR3 regions amplified from RNA transcripts. An initial round of RT-PCR targeting the TCR CDR3 relied on the HTBI primer set. TCRdb reprocessed the multiplex PCR reads with MiXCR, giving one entry per CDR3 protein. Here the sample spans about 420,000 distinct CDR3 sequences, less than 20% being singletons. The table lists this clonotype with many counts. The antigen is unknown. Trimming cost V 5 bases and J 4 bases; bases outside gene matches: 4. The CDR3 contains 13 residues. General observations from the study: Most thyroid clonotypes with frequency above 0.001 were detected in blood.

This TCR derives from a woman aged 18-29 years with Graves' hyperthyroidism. The sample comprised blood. The chain combines TRBV12-3 or TRBV12-4 with TRBJ1-1, with 7 bases fitting TRBD1. The CDR3 sequence: CASSGTGVTEAFF. The CDR3 nucleotides read TGTGCCAGCAGTGGTACAGGGGTCACTGAAGCTTTCTTT.